These T cell receptor beta chains were read from a single sample in a study of cytomegalovirus exposure and HLA in healthy donors. This table comes from immunoSEQ multiplex PCR, and its TCRdb copy is limited to in-frame clones, with some not included. Its table records approximately 70,000 clones. The sequencing input was PBMCs. The source is a woman between 25 and 40 years old in good health and CMV-seronegative. CDR3s leave out the opening cysteine and the closing phenylalanine or tryptophan.

v_gene: TRBV5-6; j_gene: TRBJ2-2; CDR3aa: ASSPGRVLSTGELF
v_gene: TRBV30; j_gene: TRBJ1-3; CDR3aa: AWLDRTALRNTIY
v_gene: TRBV5-1; j_gene: TRBJ2-7; CDR3aa: ASSSGTPLIEQY
v_gene: TRBV28; j_gene: TRBJ2-7; CDR3aa: ASSNLQILFYEQY
v_gene: TRBV11-2; j_gene: TRBJ2-7; CDR3aa: ASSLEPTSPEQY
v_gene: TRBV9; j_gene: TRBJ2-2; CDR3aa: ASSVAPRPNTGELF
v_gene: TRBV21-1; j_gene: TRBJ2-5; CDR3aa: ASSLLGGLQETQY
v_gene: TRBV19; j_gene: TRBJ2-3; CDR3aa: ASSAGTGLFSTDTQY
v_gene: TRBV6-5; j_gene: TRBJ1-2; CDR3aa: ASSYLDSNYGYT
v_gene: TRBV30; j_gene: TRBJ2-6; CDR3aa: AWKASGANVLT
v_gene: TRBV18; j_gene: TRBJ1-2; CDR3aa: ASSPPDWDTPLANYGYT
v_gene: TRBV6-1; j_gene: TRBJ2-5; CDR3aa: ASSEVTGGQETQY
v_gene: TRBV6-1; j_gene: TRBJ2-5; CDR3aa: ASSEETYPWETQY
v_gene: TRBV7-9; j_gene: TRBJ1-2; CDR3aa: ASSLEPYGYT
v_gene: TRBV28; j_gene: TRBJ2-7; CDR3aa: ASSSLPAGGGYEQY
v_gene: TRBV29-1; j_gene: TRBJ2-7; CDR3aa: SVEEAGSAYEQY
v_gene: TRBV5-1; j_gene: TRBJ2-2; CDR3aa: ASSLSTGPNTGELF
v_gene: TRBV4-2; j_gene: TRBJ1-1; CDR3aa: ASSQVGQGFEAF
v_gene: TRBV28; j_gene: TRBJ1-3; CDR3aa: ASGGETGNTIY
v_gene: TRBV6-5; j_gene: TRBJ1-1; CDR3aa: ASIQQGFGGTEAF
v_gene: TRBV28; j_gene: TRBJ2-4; CDR3aa: ASSLAGTGENIQY
v_gene: TRBV30; j_gene: TRBJ2-7; CDR3aa: AWSGGHASYEQY
v_gene: TRBV9; j_gene: TRBJ2-3; CDR3aa: ASSPGGGGPGDTQY
v_gene: TRBV18; j_gene: TRBJ1-3; CDR3aa: ASSGQGLLSGNTIY
v_gene: TRBV27; j_gene: TRBJ2-1; CDR3aa: ASRRKGAPYNEQF
v_gene: TRBV5-6; j_gene: TRBJ2-1; CDR3aa: ASSLDRGNEQF
v_gene: TRBV5-1; j_gene: TRBJ2-7; CDR3aa: ASSLAPTGTFYEQY
v_gene: TRBV6-1; j_gene: TRBJ2-7; CDR3aa: ASSEASAGHAYEQY
v_gene: TRBV27; j_gene: TRBJ2-7; CDR3aa: ASSILAGGPHEQY
v_gene: TRBV6-5; j_gene: TRBJ2-1; CDR3aa: ASSYDRGRNEQF
v_gene: TRBV27; j_gene: TRBJ1-1; CDR3aa: ASSLKLGGITEAF